The 28 T cell receptor beta chains given below trace back to one sample, sequenced in a study of blood T cell repertoires in COVID-19. Measured with immunoSEQ multiplex PCR; TCRdb has only the in-frame clones, and not every one. In the table there are 110,000 or so clones, approximately 90% of which are singletons. The sequenced sample consisted of peripheral blood. These receptor sequences come from a woman aged 45-60 years with acute or convalescent COVID-19.

This clone has just a few counts. This rearrangement joins TRBV10-3 to TRBJ1-4; unclear D gene. With 4 bases removed from V and 7 bases from J, the gap between germline ends came to 13 bases. From germline, CDR1 is ENHRY and CDR2 SYGVKD. CDR3 length equals 14 residues. CDR3 coding DNA: TGTGCCATCAGTGTAGGGAGGGAAGGTGAAAAACTGTTTTTT. The encoded protein is CAISVGREGEKLFF.

J is TRBJ1-3 and V is TRBV18, with 7 bases aligning to TRBD1. J was trimmed by 0 bases and V by 4 bases; bases with no gene match: 6. The germline gives CDR1 KGHSH, CDR2 LQKENI. This CDR3 has 16 residues. The CDR3 DNA follows: TGTGCCAGCTCACGGGACAGCCTAAGCTCTGGAAACACCATATATTTT. Translating gives CASSRDSLSSGNTIYF. Filled out from reference TRBV18 and TRBJ1-3, the complete variable domain reads NAGVMQNPRHLVRRRGQEARLRCSPMKGHSHVYWYRQLPEEGLKFMVYLQKENIIDESGMPKERFSAEFPKEGPSILRIQQVVRGDSAAYFCASSRDSLSSGNTIYFGEGSWLTVV.

V and J are TRBV7-2 and TRBJ1-4; 7 bases are shared with TRBD1. The V and J ends lost 8 bases and 4 bases, in that order; junction bases with no gene match: 10. The CDR3 has 15 residues. Germline CDR1 reads SGHTA; CDR2 reads FQGNSA. CDR3 region: CASGPTGTVNEKLFF. CDR3 bases: TGTGCCAGCGGCCCGACCGGGACAGTTAATGAAAAACTGTTTTTT.

This rearrangement joins TRBV25-1 to TRBJ1-2, with 7 bases fitting TRBD1. V lost 2 bases to trimming and J lost 8 bases; unmatched junction nucleotides: 17. Germline CDR1 and CDR2: MGHDK and SYGVNS. The CDR3 covers 17 residues. CDR3 nucleotide sequence: TGTGCCAGCAGTGAAGCCCGCACCTTGACAGGGAGAGGAGGCTACACCTTC. Protein: CASSEARTLTGRGGYTF.

V gene TRBV7-6 combines with J gene TRBJ1-1; D is perhaps TRBD1 (6 bases). The CDR3 is 13 amino acids. V gave up 3 bases and J gave up 8 bases, with 13 bases separating them. CDR1 SGHVS and CDR2 FNYEAQ come from the germline V gene. The CDR3 loop is CASSFSGQTEAFF. For the CDR3, the DNA is TGTGCCAGCAGCTTTTCCGGACAGACAGAAGCTTTCTTT.

The chain has TRBV6-1 and TRBJ1-1, with D possibly being TRBD1 (5 bases). The V end lost 1 base, the J end lost 0 bases, and 15 bases lay between the germline ends. Germline CDR1 is MNHNS and CDR2 is SASEGT. The CDR3 sequence is 17 residues long. The CDR3 DNA sequence: TGTGCCAGCAGTGAAGAGGGGTTGTGGGGCATGAACACTGAAGCTTTCTTT. Translated: CASSEEGLWGMNTEAFF.

V is TRBV28 and J is TRBJ1-1; unclear D gene. From germline, CDR1 is MDHEN and CDR2 SYDVKM. V dropped 3 bases and J dropped 1 base, with 6 bases sitting between them. The CDR3 is 13 residues long. This chain's CDR3 is CASSFARNTEAFF. As DNA, the CDR3 is TGTGCCAGCAGTTTCGCCAGGAACACTGAAGCTTTCTTT.

V is TRBV7-8 and J is TRBJ1-2; D not resolved. Germline V gene lookup returns CDR1 SGHVS and CDR2 FQNEAQ. The CDR3 is 12 amino acids. Trimming pared 5 bases from V and 4 bases from J, leaving 8 bases between. As DNA, the CDR3 is TGTGCCAGCAGCCGTAACAGCTATGGCTACACCTTC. Its translation is CASSRNSYGYTF.

J is TRBJ2-5 and V is TRBV28, with D hard to call. The CDR3 has 12 amino acids. CDR1 and CDR2 from the germline V gene are MDHEN and SYDVKM. With 5 bases removed from V and 3 bases from J, the gap between germline ends came to 7 bases. This CDR3 is CASSVLKETQYF. The CDR3 DNA follows: TGTGCCAGCAGTGTATTAAAAGAGACCCAGTACTTC.

The gene calls are TRBV27 and TRBJ1-2; D gene ambiguous. The CDR3 runs to 15 residues. The V end lost 4 bases, the J end lost 0 bases, and 12 bases lay between the germline ends. Germline CDR1 MNHEY, CDR2 SMNVEV (reference sequence). The CDR3 protein is CASSSTGTPNYGYTF. DNA for the CDR3: TGTGCCAGCAGTTCTACGGGTACACCTAACTATGGCTACACCTTC.

The V gene is TRBV7-2, the J gene TRBJ1-1; possibly TRBD1 for D (6 bases). The V end was cut by 5 bases, the J end by 11 bases, with 21 bases between. The CDR3 is 14 residues long. In germline, CDR1 is SGHTA, CDR2 FQGNSA. The CDR3 DNA reads as TGTGCCAGCAGCGGCAGGAGAGGGGGGGACGGGGCTTTCTTT. This encodes CASSGRRGGDGAFF.

The J gene is TRBJ1-1, the V gene TRBV5-4; 9 nucleotides match TRBD1. Trimming at V came to 3 bases and at J to 7 bases, leaving 1 base not matched to a gene. The CDR3 runs to 12 residues. Germline-derived CDR1 and CDR2 are SGHNT and YYREEE (reference sequence). DNA for the CDR3: TGTGCCAGCAGCTGGGGACAGGGTGAAGCTTTCTTT. As protein: CASSWGQGEAFF.

The gene calls are TRBV30 and TRBJ1-1, with TRBD1 identical over 7 bases. The CDR3 sequence is 13 residues long. The ends lost 2 bases at V and 3 bases at J; junction bases unmatched: 3. The germline CDR1 and CDR2 sequences are GTSNPN and SVGIG (reference sequence). The CDR3 nucleotides are TGTGCCTGGAGTAAGACAGGGTACACTGAAGCTTTCTTT. It encodes CAWSKTGYTEAFF.

The rearrangement links TRBV6-4 to TRBJ1-5; D is ambiguous. Trimming cost V 4 bases and J 7 bases, with 17 bases left between them. This CDR3 spans 15 amino acids. Germline CDR1 is MRHNA and CDR2 is SNTAGT. The chain's CDR3 is CASSAPRSNGQPQHF. The CDR3 DNA reads as TGTGCCAGCAGTGCTCCCCGATCTAACGGGCAGCCCCAGCATTTT.

The rearrangement uses TRBV6-2 or TRBV6-3 and TRBJ1-5; 7 nucleotides match TRBD1. Germline values: CDR1 MNHEY, CDR2 SVGEGT. The V and J ends lost 6 bases and 8 bases, in that order; junction bases with no gene match: 10. The CDR3 totals 14 residues. CDR3 loop: CASSTQGGYKPQHF. As DNA, the CDR3 is TGTGCCAGCAGCACCCAAGGGGGCTACAAGCCCCAGCATTTT.

CDR3 DNA: TGTGCCACCAGCTCTCCCGGGACAGGGGGTGATTGGGGCTACACCTTC. Its protein is CATSSPGTGGDWGYTF. The chain uses TRBV15 and TRBJ1-2; 11 bases map to TRBD1. J lost 8 bases, V lost 5 bases, and 13 bases had no gene match. The CDR3 contains 16 residues. Looked up from germline, CDR1 is LNHNV and CDR2 is YYDKDF (reference sequence).

The sample holds a few counts of this clone. V usage is TRBV6-5 and J usage is TRBJ1-1, with D perhaps matching TRBD1 (6 bases). Looked up from germline, CDR1 is MNHEY and CDR2 is SVGAGI. There are 15 residues in the CDR3. Trimming took off 2 bases at V and 1 base at J, with 11 bases between the two ends. In DNA, the CDR3 is TGTGCCAGCAGTTACGGACAGACTGCGAACACTGAAGCTTTCTTT. The encoded protein is CASSYGQTANTEAFF.

This clone appeared a single time. The rearrangement links TRBV2 to TRBJ1-5; TRBD1 matches 7 bases. Trimming at V came to 10 bases and at J to 0 bases, leaving 12 bases not matched to a gene. CDR3 size: 16 residues. The germline V gene encodes CDR1 SNHLY and CDR2 FYNNEI. The CDR3 DNA reads TGTGCCACCAGGCGATCGACAGGGAATAGCAATCAGCCCCAGCATTTT. Translated, it gives CATRRSTGNSNQPQHF.

The chain has TRBV6-2 or TRBV6-3 and TRBJ1-2; 7 nucleotides line up with TRBD1. The CDR3 is 15 amino acids. Unmatched junction bases numbered 9, after V lost 0 bases and J lost 8 bases. CDR1 is MNHEY and CDR2 is SVGEGT in the germline V gene. The CDR3: CASSYSHQTGRGYTF. In DNA, the CDR3 is TGTGCCAGCAGTTACTCCCACCAGACAGGGAGAGGCTACACCTTC.

The gene calls are TRBV18 and TRBJ2-1; D remains unclear. This CDR3 is built from 11 residues. The germline CDR1 and CDR2 sequences are KGHSH and LQKENI. Trimming stripped 3 bases from V and 8 bases from J, with 5 bases between. CDR3 sequence reads: CASSPQDEQFF. CDR3 in DNA: TGTGCCAGCTCACCCCAGGATGAGCAGTTCTTC.

The V call is TRBV28, the J call TRBJ2-3, with D possibly TRBD2 on 5 matching bases. The V gene's germline CDR1 is MDHEN and CDR2 SYDVKM. The CDR3 covers 15 residues. The ends were cut back, 7 bases at V and 2 bases at J, with 16 bases in the middle. The CDR3 DNA sequence: TGTGCCAGCATCAATCAAGCGGAGACCACAGATACGCAGTATTTT. Translation gives CASINQAETTDTQYF.

The chain links TRBV19 to TRBJ1-2, with 7 bases identical to TRBD1. The CDR3 is made up of 13 amino acids. The germline V gene encodes CDR1 LNHDA and CDR2 SQIVND (reference sequence). Unmatched junction bases numbered 9, after V lost 10 bases and J lost 4 bases. The CDR3 DNA follows: TGTGCCACCACTGACAGGGCCCGCTATGGCTACACCTTC. As protein: CATTDRARYGYTF.

The chain carries TRBV4-1 and TRBJ1-6, with 7 positions matching TRBD1. CDR1 and CDR2 (germline): MGHRA, YSYEKL. The trim removed 0 bases at V and 7 bases at J, leaving 9 bases unmatched. The CDR3 is made up of 17 amino acids. The CDR3 bases are TGCGCCAGCAGCCAAGATCCTCAACAGGGGCTGAATTCACCCCTCCACTTT. It codes for CASSQDPQQGLNSPLHF.

This clone was recorded once. V gene TRBV12-3 or TRBV12-4 combines with J gene TRBJ1-4, with a tentative D call TRBD1 (6 bases). The CDR3 covers 13 residues. V dropped 7 bases and J dropped 4 bases, with 10 bases sitting between them. CDR3 in DNA: TGTGCCAGCAATGGACAGATTAATGAAAAACTGTTTTTT. Translation: CASNGQINEKLFF.

The chain combines TRBV2 with TRBJ1-1; a weak D match, TRBD1 (5 bases). The CDR3 is 13 residues long. The V and J ends lost 0 bases and 5 bases respectively, with 7 bases between them. The germline CDR1 and CDR2 sequences are SNHLY and FYNNEI. The DNA of the CDR3 is TGTGCCAGCAGTGAAGCTGGGGGGACTGAAGCTTTCTTT. It specifies CASSEAGGTEAFF.

As DNA, the CDR3 is TGCAGTGCTAGTGGACCGGGGGGGCCCGGGGAGACCCAGTACTTC. It codes for CSASGPGGPGETQYF. V and J are TRBV20-1 and TRBJ2-5; 8 bases are a match to TRBD2. The CDR3 contains 15 residues. Germline V gives CDR1 DFQATT, CDR2 SNEGSKA (reference sequence). Losses at the gene ends were 3 bases for V and 5 bases for J; bases not matched to a gene: 11.

The chain is built from TRBV6-2 or TRBV6-3 and TRBJ1-1; 7 nucleotides match TRBD1. The CDR3 has 16 residues. V lost 3 bases, J lost 4 bases, and 11 bases stayed unmatched. CDR1 is MNHEY and CDR2 is SVGEGT in the germline V gene. CDR3 sequence (DNA): TGTGCCAGCAGTTATGGGGCAGGGGGAGTAAGCACTGAAGCTTTCTTT. Amino acids: CASSYGAGGVSTEAFF.

This chain links TRBV3-1 (or the pseudogene TRBV3-2) with TRBJ2-1; 8 nucleotides match TRBD1. The CDR3 runs to 15 residues. Germline values: CDR1 LGHDT, CDR2 YNNKEL (reference sequence). V gave up 4 bases and J gave up 5 bases; unmatched junction bases: 7. This chain's CDR3 is CASSPYQGAHNEQFF. CDR3 in DNA: TGTGCCAGCAGCCCTTACCAGGGGGCCCACAATGAGCAGTTCTTC.